The source of this T cell receptor (beta chain) is a study of T-cell reconstitution after alpha-beta-depleted transplantation in children. CDR3 length: 13 amino acids. Germline V CDR1 and CDR2: MNHNS, SASEGT. Trimming pared 8 bases from V and 9 bases from J, leaving 14 bases between. This sample's TCRbeta library carried unique molecular identifier barcodes. Using its own MiXCR run on the PCR reads, TCRdb lists one record per CDR3 protein. The sample consists of some 500,000 distinct CDR3 sequences, around 16% of them appearing once. This clonotype was detected a few times. The genes are TRBV6-1 and TRBJ1-6; D gene ambiguous. The TCR sequence derives from a human donor who donated a stem cell graft to a child with acute lymphoblastic leukemia. The source material was PBMCs from the stem cell graft donor, sampled from the stem cell graft. This CDR3 is CASSSVAGSPLHF. The CDR3 DNA sequence: TGTGCCAGCTCCTCCGTGGCGGGTTCACCCCTCCACTTT.